This T cell receptor (beta chain) was documented in a study of blood T cells in healthy people across ages. General study findings and limits: Strong correlation linked observed beta diversity and percent naive T cells.

With a J-beta primer mix and a sample-barcoded 5' primer, a second PCR ran roughly 7 to 11 cycles. Each cDNA molecule was tagged by a template-switch adaptor that had 12 random nucleotides. TCRdb processed the 5' RACE reads anew with MiXCR; each CDR3 protein has one entry. The repertoire holds some 790,000 distinct CDR3 sequences, with 29% as singletons. The CDR3 has 11 residues. A note on this clonotype: The target antigen is unknown. This could be a read error, since a much larger clone is one nucleotide away.

The sample taken for sequencing was blood. The sequence was collected from a woman older than 75 in good health. The J gene is TRBJ2-1, the V gene TRBV21-1. TRBV21-1 is a recognized pseudogene. The DNA of the CDR3 is TGTGCCAGCAGCAACCCCAATGAGCAGTTCTTC. Translation: CASSNPNEQFF.